The subject of this entry is one T cell receptor (beta chain). The antigen is not known. This sample stems from a study of T cell responses to AZD1222 COVID-19 vaccine. Study outcomes and limitations: Across the whole spike, CD4 TCRs peaked at regions 160-218 and 743-854. Females outnumbered males among donors, who were mostly white British; clonal diversity was possibly underestimated.

The ends lost 5 bases at V and 5 bases at J; junction bases unmatched: 9. CDR1 is MNHEY and CDR2 is SMNVEV in the germline V gene (reference sequence). CDR3 size: 15 residues. Repertoires were generated with immunoSEQ multiplex PCR, while TCRdb's copy carries only in-frame clones and drops some. The table lists tens of thousands of clones, approximately 90% of them singletons. The material sequenced was peripheral blood, taken 28 days after the second AZD1222 dose. The V and J genes are TRBV27 and TRBJ2-5; 9 bases fit TRBD2. The TCR sequence derives from an adult who received the AZD1222 COVID-19 vaccine. The CDR3 region has the DNA TGTGCCAGCAGTCTCACCCCTAGCGGGACGGAGACCCAGTACTTC. Its translation is CASSLTPSGTETQYF.